These T cell receptor beta chains were read from a single sample in a study of breast tumors, draining lymph nodes, adjacent tissues. A single record per CDR3 protein comes from TCRdb applying MiXCR to the multiplex PCR reads. The sample has some 100,000 distinct CDR3 sequences, 21% seen once. The sequencing input was axillary lymph node tissue. The source is a female donor with breast cancer. Some clones in this sample may be carry-over from other donors' samples. Both conserved end residues are trimmed from each CDR3. The order of the fields is CDR3 protein, D gene, V gene, CDR3 length, J gene. The D gene is left open where the match is weak.

ASSHTGAVHSGANVLT TRBD1 TRBV4-1 16 TRBJ2-6
ATGMTGETQY NA TRBV6-2/TRBV6-3 10 TRBJ2-5
SARDFVDGYGYT NA TRBV20-1 12 TRBJ1-2
SARGTPNEKLF NA TRBV20-1 11 TRBJ1-4
ASSHGTPGELF NA TRBV11-2 11 TRBJ2-2
ASSQAPPAGGYYEQY TRBD1 TRBV4-2 15 TRBJ2-7
SVEYGENTEAF NA TRBV29-1 11 TRBJ1-1
ASSISLGPSYGYT NA TRBV19 13 TRBJ1-2
ASSPRGWGGAADTQY NA TRBV9 15 TRBJ2-3
ASSLETSGTDTQY TRBD2 TRBV5-1 13 TRBJ2-3
ASSQAFPGTYEQY NA TRBV4-1 13 TRBJ2-7
ATSDADGTGETQY TRBD1 TRBV24-1 13 TRBJ2-5
ASSPFRGPDNEQF NA TRBV14 13 TRBJ2-1
ASSLSGSNSPLH NA TRBV13 12 TRBJ1-6
ATSAQGWGEETQY NA TRBV15 13 TRBJ2-5
ASSPRVADTQY NA TRBV11-2 11 TRBJ2-3
ASSLEAGTDTQY TRBD2 TRBV5-1 12 TRBJ2-3
ASSGQGIHEQY NA TRBV5-1 11 TRBJ2-7
ASSQGQTIDKETQY NA TRBV12-3/TRBV12-4 14 TRBJ2-5
ASSFLSQETQY NA TRBV11-3 11 TRBJ2-5
SASEAGQGLKSPLR TRBD1 TRBV20-1 14 TRBJ1-6
ASSVGPDRAREQY NA TRBV9 13 TRBJ2-7
AWRSGSASYGYT NA TRBV30 12 TRBJ1-2
ASSLRGGPDTQY TRBD2 TRBV7-9 12 TRBJ2-3
ASSYGTGGSNEKLF TRBD1 TRBV6-5 14 TRBJ1-4
ASRYPSQGADGETQY TRBD1 TRBV6-6 15 TRBJ2-5
ASSAGEIGEKLF NA TRBV9 12 TRBJ1-4
ASSEAIPSEQY NA TRBV19 11 TRBJ2-7
ASSWTSGGAEQY TRBD2 TRBV7-6 12 TRBJ2-7
ASSLVRSGNTIY NA TRBV28 12 TRBJ1-3
ASRVHSQAIYGYT NA TRBV2 13 TRBJ1-2
ASSLGWYNEQF NA TRBV28 11 TRBJ2-1
ASSQSGTENGYT TRBD1 TRBV3-1 12 TRBJ1-2
AWSVTATDQPQH NA TRBV30 12 TRBJ1-5
ASSHPLGTSGSYEQY TRBD2 TRBV3-1 15 TRBJ2-7
ATSDSRTALDGYT NA TRBV24-1 13 TRBJ1-2
ASSLRTEMYNEQF NA TRBV28 13 TRBJ2-1
ASSESGRGYEQY TRBD2 TRBV9 12 TRBJ2-7
ASSLGLSAETQY NA TRBV5-1 12 TRBJ2-5
ASSGGAGAGSYEQY NA TRBV27 14 TRBJ2-7
SARDSGGTKSTDTQY TRBD2 TRBV20-1 15 TRBJ2-3
ASSWDGKDSPLH NA TRBV6-5 12 TRBJ1-6
ASSEELYEQY NA TRBV6-1 10 TRBJ2-7
ASSKGTEQY NA TRBV7-2 9 TRBJ2-7
ASSGSPDRDRGYT TRBD1 TRBV5-1 13 TRBJ1-2
ASSPHLGTGAYEQY NA TRBV28 14 TRBJ2-7